This entry features one TCR beta chain sequence. The sample originates from a study of cytomegalovirus exposure and HLA in healthy donors. Germline V lookup: CDR1 SGHDT, CDR2 YYEEEE. The CDR3 extends over 16 amino acids. The V and J ends lost 0 bases and 1 base respectively, with 13 bases between them. This PCR relied on a set of 60 Vbeta primers and 13 Jbeta primers. Method: immunoSEQ multiplex PCR; TCRdb's copy keeps in-frame clones and lacks some. The sample lists tens of thousands of clones; roughly 60% were seen once. The sample consisted of PBMCs. This rearrangement joins TRBV5-6 to TRBJ1-1; a possible D gene is TRBD1 (6 bases). The receptor was derived from a woman aged 50 to 60 in good health and CMV-seropositive. CDR3 sequence (DNA): TGTGCCAGCAGCTTGGGGCCAACGACAGGGAACACTGAAGCTTTCTTT. Its protein product is CASSLGPTTGNTEAFF.